The next 31 T cell receptor beta chains were all read from a single sample in a study of cytomegalovirus exposure and HLA in healthy donors. Sequencing used immunoSEQ multiplex PCR; TCRdb keeps in-frame clones, though not all of them. The table lists fewer than 250,000 clones, around 80% of them singletons. The material sequenced was PBMCs. These receptors all come from a woman in her twenties or thirties in good health and CMV-seropositive.

The chain is built from TRBV9 and TRBJ2-3; D assignment may be TRBD1 or TRBD2 (5 bases each). CDR3 length: 18 residues. Germline lookup yields CDR1 SGDLS and CDR2 YYNGEE. Trimming took off 2 bases at V and 1 base at J, with 20 bases between the two ends. CDR3 in DNA: TGTGCCAGCAGCGTTCCTAGGTCCGGGACCGAGGGCACAGATACGCAGTATTTT. Its protein product is CASSVPRSGTEGTDTQYF.

The J gene is TRBJ2-1, the V gene TRBV30; D remains unclear. Trimming removed 3 bases from V and 7 bases from J, with 16 bases in between. From germline, CDR1 is GTSNPN and CDR2 SVGIG (reference sequence). CDR3 length equals 14 residues. Written as DNA, the CDR3 is TGTGCCTGGAGGCTGGAACTCCTTCTAAATGAGCAGTTCTTC. Amino acids: CAWRLELLLNEQFF.

The chain recombines TRBV7-9 with TRBJ2-1; 9 bases match TRBD1. The germline V gene encodes CDR1 SEHNR and CDR2 FQNEAQ (reference sequence). This CDR3 has 16 residues. With V trimmed by 5 bases and J by 4 bases, 9 bases remained unmatched. The CDR3 sequence: CASSPPGQGRYNEQFF. As DNA, the CDR3 is TGTGCCAGCAGCCCCCCGGGACAGGGCCGATACAATGAGCAGTTCTTC. The full variable domain, its missing parts supplied by reference TRBV7-9 and TRBJ2-1, is DTGVSQNPRHKITKRGQNVTFRCDPISEHNRLYWYRQTLGQGPEFLTYFQNEAQLEKSRLLSDRFSAERPKGSFSTLEIQRTEQGDSAMYLCASSPPGQGRYNEQFFGPGTRLTVL.

This clone has only one observation. V and J are TRBV15 and TRBJ1-5; 9 bases fit TRBD1. Germline-derived CDR1 and CDR2 are LNHNV and YYDKDF (reference sequence). Trimming at V came to 3 bases and at J to 1 base, leaving 1 base not matched to a gene. The length of the CDR3 is 15 residues. This CDR3 is CATSRDRGSNQPQHF. DNA of the CDR3: TGTGCCACCAGCAGGGACAGGGGAAGCAATCAGCCCCAGCATTTT. The full variable domain, in which reference TRBV15 and TRBJ1-5 provide the parts outside the CDR3, is DAMVIQNPRYQVTQFGKPVTLSCSQTLNHNVMYWYQQKSSQAPKLLFHYYDKDFNNEADTPDNFQSRRPNTSFCFLDIRSPGLGDTAMYLCATSRDRGSNQPQHFGDGTRLSIL.

The chain carries TRBV4-1 and TRBJ2-7; D gene uncertain. Trimming cost V 4 bases and J 3 bases, with 13 bases left between them. Germline CDR1 reads MGHRA; CDR2 reads YSYEKL. CDR3 length equals 14 residues. For the CDR3, the DNA is TGCGCCAGCAGCCTTAGACCGGTTCTCTACGAGCAGTACTTC. It yields the protein CASSLRPVLYEQYF.

CDR3 in amino acids: CASMDRAYYGYTF. DNA of the CDR3: TGTGCCAGCATGGACCGGGCTTACTATGGCTACACCTTC. This sequence joins TRBV2 and TRBJ1-2, with D hard to call. Germline CDR1 is SNHLY and CDR2 is FYNNEI. Deletions cut 7 bases from V and 3 bases from J, with 12 bases between. The CDR3 length is 13 residues.

The chain has TRBV19 and TRBJ1-1, with D tentatively TRBD1 (5 bases). Germline CDR1 is LNHDA and CDR2 is SQIVND (reference sequence). V was cut by 3 bases and J by 4 bases, with 12 bases left in between. The CDR3 has 14 amino acids. The CDR3 loop is CASSMSGIVTEAFF. Here the CDR3 DNA reads TGTGCCAGTAGTATGTCAGGGATCGTCACTGAAGCTTTCTTT.

The table lists this clone with a few counts. This chain links TRBV19 with TRBJ2-7, with a tentative D call TRBD1 (6 bases). The V end lost 5 bases, the J end lost 0 bases, and 14 bases lay between the germline ends. Germline-derived CDR1 and CDR2 are LNHDA and SQIVND (reference sequence). CDR3 length equals 15 residues. CDR3 bases: TGTGCCAGTAGTGCACAGGGTGGAAGCTCCTACGAGCAGTACTTC. This codes for CASSAQGGSSYEQYF.

This chain links TRBV2 with TRBJ1-1; 8 nucleotides match TRBD1. Trimming removed 8 bases from V and 8 bases from J; junction bases left unmatched: 4. The germline V gene has CDR1 SNHLY and CDR2 FYNNEI. This CDR3 has 11 amino acids. This chain's CDR3 is CASPRGREAFF. The CDR3 bases are TGTGCCAGCCCCAGGGGGCGCGAAGCTTTCTTT.

The chain has TRBV7-2 and TRBJ2-3; 15 nucleotides agree with TRBD2. V trimming: 5 bases; J trimming: 4 bases; junction bases outside the gene matches: 4. The CDR3 is made up of 16 amino acids. The germline V gene encodes CDR1 SGHTA and CDR2 FQGNSA. DNA for the CDR3: TGTGCCAGCAGCCGGACTAGCGGGAGGGCCGCAGATACGCAGTATTTT. Translating it yields CASSRTSGRAADTQYF.

The CDR3 DNA is TGTGCCAGCAGTGAGACTAGCGAAACCTCCTACGAGCAGTACTTC. This codes for CASSETSETSYEQYF. The V call is TRBV28, the J call TRBJ2-7; 8 bases agree with TRBD2. Looked up from germline, CDR1 is MDHEN and CDR2 is SYDVKM. This CDR3 region has 15 residues. The trim removed 5 bases at V and 0 bases at J, leaving 6 bases unmatched.

The chain links TRBV10-3 to TRBJ1-1; maybe TRBD1 (6 bases). Germline V gives CDR1 ENHRY, CDR2 SYGVKD. V lost 0 bases and J 5 bases, leaving 16 bases between the germline ends. CDR3 length: 16 amino acids. The DNA of the CDR3 is TGTGCCATCAGTGAGTCCTCCTCCAGGGGTGGTACTGAAGCTTTCTTT. Translation: CAISESSSRGGTEAFF.

Here the CDR3 reads CASTASSGANVLTF. The CDR3 DNA sequence: TGCGCCAGCACGGCAAGCTCTGGGGCCAACGTCCTGACTTTC. V is TRBV5-1 and J is TRBJ2-6, with no clear D. In germline, CDR1 is SGHRS, CDR2 YFSETQ. V was trimmed by 6 bases and J by 0 bases, leaving 7 bases between them. This CDR3 contains 14 residues.

The rearrangement joins TRBV18 to TRBJ2-2, with TRBD2 identical over 8 bases. From germline, CDR1 is KGHSH and CDR2 LQKENI. The CDR3 consists of 15 residues. The J segment lost 0 bases and the V segment lost 6 bases, leaving 3 bases of the junction unmatched. In DNA, the CDR3 is TGTGCCAGCTCGCGACTAGCGACGAACACCGGGGAGCTGTTTTTT. Amino acids: CASSRLATNTGELFF. Full variable domain (missing parts from reference TRBV18 and TRBJ2-2): NAGVMQNPRHLVRRRGQEARLRCSPMKGHSHVYWYRQLPEEGLKFMVYLQKENIIDESGMPKERFSAEFPKEGPSILRIQQVVRGDSAAYFCASSRLATNTGELFFGEGSRLTVL.

This chain connects TRBV6-5 to TRBJ1-1; D unclear. Germline V CDR1 and CDR2: MNHEY, SVGAGI. V lost 2 bases to trimming and J lost 2 bases, with 6 bases between them. The CDR3 totals 13 residues. The CDR3 spells CASSYRINTEAFF. DNA of the CDR3: TGTGCCAGCAGTTACCGGATCAACACTGAAGCTTTCTTT.

This clone was recorded once. The chain has TRBV9 and TRBJ2-2; D not certain. This CDR3 comprises 14 residues. CDR1 and CDR2 from the germline V gene are SGDLS and YYNGEE. V lost 6 bases, J lost 3 bases, and 12 bases lay in between. The CDR3 nucleotides are TGTGCCAGCACGGAGACTCCTCACACCGGGGAGCTGTTTTTT. This sequence encodes CASTETPHTGELFF.

Turning to this clone: This sample includes further DNA sequences coding for the same CDR3. The gene calls are TRBV7-2 and TRBJ2-7, with 8 bases lining up with TRBD1. V dropped 5 bases and J dropped 2; count of bases not matched to a gene: 5. CDR1 is SGHTA, CDR2 FQGNSA, per germline. This CDR3 contains 14 residues. CDR3 residues: CASSLGQGTYEQYF. CDR3 in DNA: TGTGCCAGCAGCCTCGGACAGGGTACCTACGAGCAGTACTTC.

This sequence joins TRBV4-3 and TRBJ2-3; D may be TRBD1 or TRBD2 (5 bases each). Germline-derived CDR1 and CDR2 are LGHNA and YSLEER. The CDR3 runs 17 residues. Trimming shortened V by 0 bases and J by 0 bases, and 13 bases separated the two germline ends. CDR3 nucleotide sequence: TGCGCCAGCAGCCAAGATCTATCGGGACCTAGCACAGATACGCAGTATTTT. This translates into CASSQDLSGPSTDTQYF.

The V gene is TRBV27, the J gene TRBJ1-2; D is undetermined. The CDR3 runs 14 residues. The V gene lost 0 bases and the J gene lost 8 bases, with 13 bases spanning the gap. Germline-derived CDR1 and CDR2 are MNHEY and SMNVEV (reference sequence). The CDR3 region is CASSLSANRGGYTF. The CDR3 DNA reads as TGTGCCAGCAGTTTATCTGCGAATCGAGGCGGCTACACCTTC.

This rearrangement joins TRBV7-3 to TRBJ2-7, with D perhaps assigned TRBD1 or TRBD2 (5 bases each). CDR1 and CDR2 (germline): SGHTA, FQGTGA. The germline V and J ends were trimmed by 3 bases and 3 bases, with 12 bases remaining between them. CDR3 length: 14 residues. The CDR3 protein is CASSFGVGDYEQYF. CDR3 coding DNA: TGTGCCAGCAGCTTCGGGGTGGGGGACTACGAGCAGTACTTC.

The CDR3 DNA reads TGTGCCAGCACGACAGGGATTAGAGGCTACACCTTC. Residues: CASTTGIRGYTF. This sequence joins TRBV6-5 and TRBJ1-2, with 7 bases matching TRBD1. V shed 7 bases and J 8 bases; nucleotides not matched to a gene: 7. This CDR3 region has 12 residues. CDR1 MNHEY and CDR2 SVGAGI come from the germline V gene.

The V gene is TRBV29-1, the J gene TRBJ2-5, with TRBD2 as a possible D gene (5 bases). Germline CDR1 and CDR2: SQVTM and ANQGSEA. Trimming took 6 bases from V and 10 from J, leaving 15 bases between them. This CDR3 is 11 amino acids long. The CDR3 reads CSVESFEGQYF. For the CDR3, the DNA is TGCAGCGTGGAGTCTTTTGAGGGCCAGTACTTC.

This rearrangement joins TRBV30 to TRBJ1-2; TRBD1 agrees at 11 bases. The V segment lost 2 bases and the J segment 4 bases; nucleotides outside the gene matches: 6. This CDR3 spans 15 amino acids. Germline V gene lookup returns CDR1 GTSNPN and CDR2 SVGIG (reference sequence). CDR3 DNA: TGTGCCTGGAGTCTTCCGGGACAGGGGGGCTATGGCTACACCTTC. Its protein product is CAWSLPGQGGYGYTF.

Notes on this clone: A read error may explain this, as a much larger clone is one base away. V and J are TRBV7-2 and TRBJ2-1; 11 bases line up with TRBD1. The V and J ends lost 3 bases and 2 bases, in that order; junction bases with no gene match: 0. CDR3 length: 15 residues. The germline gives CDR1 SGHTA, CDR2 FQGNSA. CDR3: CASSLGQGAYNEQFF. The CDR3 DNA sequence: TGTGCCAGCAGCTTGGGACAGGGGGCCTACAATGAGCAGTTCTTC. The full variable domain, in which reference TRBV7-2 and TRBJ2-1 provide the parts outside the CDR3, is GAGVSQSPSNKVTEKGKDVELRCDPISGHTALYWYRQSLGQGLEFLIYFQGNSAPDKSGLPSDRFSAERTGGSVSTLTIQRTQQEDSAVYLCASSLGQGAYNEQFFGPGTRLTVL.

This chain connects TRBV29-1 to TRBJ2-1; 11 bases are shared with TRBD2. Trimming at V came to 3 bases and at J to 8 bases, leaving 6 bases not matched to a gene. CDR3 size: 14 residues. Germline V CDR1 and CDR2: SQVTM, ANQGSEA. CDR3 bases: TGCAGCGTTGATGGGACTAGCGGCGGCGATGAGCAGTTCTTC. Translating it yields CSVDGTSGGDEQFF.

The chain recombines TRBV28 with TRBJ1-2; maybe TRBD1 (5 bases). The CDR3 has 11 residues. The germline V gene has CDR1 MDHEN and CDR2 SYDVKM. Deletions cut 8 bases from V and 3 bases from J, with 7 bases between. CDR3 in amino acids: CASGGDYGYTF. DNA for the CDR3: TGTGCCAGCGGAGGGGACTATGGCTACACCTTC.

This chain joins TRBV19 and TRBJ2-3; D uncertain. V lost 3 bases and J lost 8, with 12 bases in between. Germline lookup yields CDR1 LNHDA and CDR2 SQIVND (reference sequence). The CDR3 loop spans 13 amino acids. CDR3 amino acids: CASSITKFRTQYF. The CDR3 nucleotides read TGTGCCAGTAGTATTACCAAGTTCCGTACGCAGTATTTT.

This sequence joins TRBV12-5 and TRBJ2-1; a possible D gene is TRBD1 (5 bases). CDR1 is LGHNT, CDR2 FRNRAP, per germline. V lost 2 bases to trimming and J lost 3 bases, with 14 bases between them. The CDR3 consists of 16 residues. In nucleotides, the CDR3 is TGTGCTAGTGGTTTGTTATCAGGGAACCTCTACAATGAGCAGTTCTTC. Protein sequence: CASGLLSGNLYNEQFF.

The chain joins TRBV27 to TRBJ1-2; the D is unclear. The CDR3 is 13 residues long. Trimming stripped 3 bases from V and 8 bases from J, with 13 bases between. Germline values: CDR1 MNHEY, CDR2 SMNVEV (reference sequence). DNA of the CDR3: TGTGCCAGCAGTTTGACGGACGCGGGCGGCTACACCTTC. This codes for CASSLTDAGGYTF.

The V and J genes are TRBV19 and TRBJ1-4; possible D gene TRBD1, 5 bases. Germline CDR1 is LNHDA and CDR2 is SQIVND (reference sequence). V lost 4 bases, J lost 8 bases, and 14 bases lay in between. This CDR3 comprises 14 residues. The CDR3 DNA follows: TGTGCCAGTAGTACCGGGACGGATGGCGAAAAACTGTTTTTT. Its translation: CASSTGTDGEKLFF. The variable domain in full, with the rest retrieved from reference TRBV19 and TRBJ1-4, is DGGITQSPKYLFRKEGQNVTLSCEQNLNHDAMYWYRQDPGQGLRLIYYSQIVNDFQKGDIAEGYSVSREKKESFPLTVTSAQKNPTAFYLCASSTGTDGEKLFFGSGTQLSVL.

This chain uses TRBV11-2 with TRBJ2-3, with a tentative D call TRBD2 (5 bases). V was shortened by 1 base and J by 0 bases, with 8 bases between the two germline ends. CDR1 SGHAT and CDR2 FQNNGV come from the germline V gene. CDR3 length equals 15 residues. The CDR3 DNA reads as TGTGCCAGCAGCTTAGCTGGACTCAGCACAGATACGCAGTATTTT. It translates to CASSLAGLSTDTQYF.